A selection of T cell receptor beta chains follows, all from one sample in a study of blood T cell repertoires in COVID-19. Measured with immunoSEQ multiplex PCR; TCRdb has only the in-frame clones, and not every one. There are roughly 250,000 clones in the sample; roughly 84% occur only once, and less than 2% lies in the top ten. The sample taken for sequencing was peripheral blood. The receptors were sampled from a middle-aged woman who had recovered from COVID-19. Both conserved end residues are part of each CDR3. Each record gives: D gene, clone size, J gene, V gene, CDR3 protein, CDR3 DNA. The D gene is left open where the match is weak. Size is omitted from some rows. Given values are once, few, many or a class for expanded clones.

d_gene: .
abundance: .
j_gene: TRBJ2-7
v_gene: TRBV5-1
CDR3aa: CASSLSQGNYEQYF
CDR3nt: TGCGCCAGCAGCTTAAGCCAGGGAAACTACGAGCAGTACTTC

d_gene: TRBD1
abundance: .
j_gene: TRBJ1-5
v_gene: TRBV5-6
CDR3aa: CASSLGLDRGWRDQPQHF
CDR3nt: TGTGCCAGCAGCTTGGGGCTTGACAGGGGCTGGCGGGATCAGCCCCAGCATTTT

d_gene: TRBD2
abundance: few
j_gene: TRBJ2-3
v_gene: TRBV7-9
CDR3aa: CAYHRRGVSTDTQYF
CDR3nt: TGTGCCTATCACCGGCGGGGGGTTAGCACAGATACGCAGTATTTT

d_gene: .
abundance: .
j_gene: TRBJ2-7
v_gene: TRBV4-2
CDR3aa: CASSRGDGPRDSSSYEQYF
CDR3nt: TGTGCCAGCAGCCGAGGGGACGGACCCCGGGACTCGAGCTCCTACGAGCAGTACTTC

d_gene: .
abundance: .
j_gene: TRBJ1-2
v_gene: TRBV30
CDR3aa: CAWSVRGEGGYTF
CDR3nt: TGTGCCTGGAGTGTCAGGGGCGAGGGAGGCTACACCTTC

d_gene: .
abundance: .
j_gene: TRBJ1-1
v_gene: TRBV2
CDR3aa: CASSDIAHLPDTEAFF
CDR3nt: TGTGCCAGCAGTGACATAGCTCATCTACCAGACACTGAAGCTTTCTTT

d_gene: .
abundance: .
j_gene: TRBJ2-3
v_gene: TRBV2
CDR3aa: CASKVGGDTQYF
CDR3nt: TGTGCCAGCAAGGTAGGGGGAGATACGCAGTATTTT

d_gene: .
abundance: .
j_gene: TRBJ1-4
v_gene: TRBV27
CDR3aa: CASSATGTVREKLFF
CDR3nt: TGTGCCAGCAGTGCCACAGGGACGGTTCGTGAAAAACTGTTTTTT

d_gene: .
abundance: .
j_gene: TRBJ1-3
v_gene: TRBV30
CDR3aa: CAWSVKGNSGNTIYF
CDR3nt: TGTGCCTGGAGTGTGAAGGGGAACTCTGGAAACACCATATATTTT

d_gene: TRBD1
abundance: once
j_gene: TRBJ1-1
v_gene: TRBV9
CDR3aa: CASSPRTGVNTEAFF
CDR3nt: TGTGCCAGCAGCCCTAGGACAGGGGTGAACACTGAAGCTTTCTTT

d_gene: TRBD1
abundance: .
j_gene: TRBJ1-2
v_gene: TRBV5-1
CDR3aa: CASSLAGGSNYGYTF
CDR3nt: TGCGCCAGCAGCTTGGCAGGGGGCTCTAACTATGGCTACACCTTC

d_gene: TRBD1
abundance: .
j_gene: TRBJ1-1
v_gene: TRBV14
CDR3aa: CASSQVQGAEAFF
CDR3nt: TGTGCCAGCAGCCAAGTGCAGGGGGCTGAAGCTTTCTTT

d_gene: TRBD2
abundance: .
j_gene: TRBJ2-1
v_gene: TRBV9
CDR3aa: CASSPQRGGRYRSSYNEQFF
CDR3nt: TGTGCCAGCAGCCCCCAGCGGGGGGGACGTTATCGGAGCTCCTACAATGAGCAGTTCTTC

d_gene: TRBD1
abundance: few
j_gene: TRBJ1-6
v_gene: TRBV28
CDR3aa: CASSLAGQGSSPLHF
CDR3nt: TGTGCCAGCAGTTTGGCGGGACAGGGGTCCTCACCCCTCCACTTT

d_gene: TRBD1
abundance: .
j_gene: TRBJ1-2
v_gene: TRBV5-1
CDR3aa: CASSTDRGYPYGYTF
CDR3nt: TGCGCCAGCAGCACGGACAGGGGCTACCCCTATGGCTACACCTTC

d_gene: TRBD1
abundance: few
j_gene: TRBJ1-6
v_gene: TRBV11-2
CDR3aa: CASREQGSSYNSPLHF
CDR3nt: TGTGCCAGCAGGGAACAGGGGAGCTCCTATAATTCACCCCTCCACTTT

d_gene: TRBD1
abundance: .
j_gene: TRBJ1-4
v_gene: TRBV30
CDR3aa: CAWEDRGGIEKLFF
CDR3nt: TGTGCCTGGGAAGACAGGGGAGGGATTGAAAAACTGTTTTTT

d_gene: .
abundance: few
j_gene: TRBJ1-1
v_gene: TRBV3-1/TRBV3-2
CDR3aa: CASSQAGFGTEAFF
CDR3nt: TGTGCCAGCAGCCAAGCAGGGTTTGGCACTGAAGCTTTCTTT

d_gene: TRBD2
abundance: .
j_gene: TRBJ2-1
v_gene: TRBV28
CDR3aa: CASSPSGGFYNEQFF
CDR3nt: TGTGCCAGCAGTCCGAGCGGGGGTTTCTACAATGAGCAGTTCTTC

d_gene: TRBD1
abundance: .
j_gene: TRBJ1-2
v_gene: TRBV6-6
CDR3aa: CASSPEGGQGYYGYTF
CDR3nt: TGTGCCAGCAGCCCCGAAGGGGGACAGGGGTATTATGGCTACACCTTC

d_gene: .
abundance: .
j_gene: TRBJ2-7
v_gene: TRBV7-8
CDR3aa: CASSQPSREQYF
CDR3nt: TGTGCCAGCAGCCAGCCCTCGCGCGAGCAGTACTTC

d_gene: .
abundance: .
j_gene: TRBJ1-2
v_gene: TRBV18
CDR3aa: CASSPVGVKDGYTF
CDR3nt: TGTGCCAGCTCACCAGTAGGGGTGAAGGACGGCTACACCTTC

d_gene: TRBD2
abundance: .
j_gene: TRBJ2-7
v_gene: TRBV19
CDR3aa: CASREAYTNYEQYF
CDR3nt: TGTGCCTCCCGGGAGGCTTACACTAACTACGAGCAGTACTTC

d_gene: .
abundance: many
j_gene: TRBJ1-1
v_gene: TRBV5-4
CDR3aa: CASSKKDSLNTEAFF
CDR3nt: TGTGCCAGCAGCAAAAAAGACAGCCTGAACACTGAAGCTTTCTTT

d_gene: TRBD2
abundance: .
j_gene: TRBJ2-5
v_gene: TRBV5-1
CDR3aa: CASSPGLAGETQYF
CDR3nt: TGCGCCAGCAGCCCGGGACTAGCGGGGGAGACCCAGTACTTC

d_gene: .
abundance: .
j_gene: TRBJ2-1
v_gene: TRBV19
CDR3aa: CASSPTDYNEQFF
CDR3nt: TGTGCCAGTAGCCCGACAGACTACAATGAGCAGTTCTTC

d_gene: .
abundance: .
j_gene: TRBJ1-4
v_gene: TRBV10-1
CDR3aa: CASSESIGQALFF
CDR3nt: TGCGCCAGCAGTGAGTCGATCGGCCAGGCACTGTTTTTT

d_gene: TRBD1
abundance: .
j_gene: TRBJ1-4
v_gene: TRBV2
CDR3aa: CASSEGQGREKLFF
CDR3nt: TGTGCCAGCAGTGAAGGACAGGGACGGGAAAAACTGTTTTTT

d_gene: TRBD1
abundance: .
j_gene: TRBJ2-7
v_gene: TRBV19
CDR3aa: CASSSQGANEQYF
CDR3nt: TGTGCCAGTAGTAGCCAGGGGGCAAACGAGCAGTACTTC

d_gene: TRBD2
abundance: .
j_gene: TRBJ2-2
v_gene: TRBV19
CDR3aa: CASSIRTSGGYTGELFF
CDR3nt: TGTGCCAGTAGTATTAGGACTAGCGGGGGATACACCGGGGAGCTGTTTTTT

d_gene: .
abundance: .
j_gene: TRBJ1-3
v_gene: TRBV27
CDR3aa: CASSVDYGNTIYF
CDR3nt: TGTGCCAGCAGTGTAGATTATGGAAACACCATATATTTT

d_gene: .
abundance: .
j_gene: TRBJ2-7
v_gene: TRBV4-1
CDR3aa: CASSQGRAVRRGEQYF
CDR3nt: TGCGCCAGCAGCCAAGGTCGGGCTGTCAGGAGGGGCGAGCAGTACTTC

d_gene: .
abundance: few
j_gene: TRBJ2-7
v_gene: TRBV28
CDR3aa: CASRFRRGYEQYF
CDR3nt: TGTGCCAGCAGGTTCCGCAGGGGTTACGAGCAGTACTTC

d_gene: TRBD1
abundance: .
j_gene: TRBJ2-7
v_gene: TRBV5-6
CDR3aa: CASSFGTGPYEQYF
CDR3nt: TGTGCCAGCAGCTTTGGGACAGGACCCTACGAGCAGTACTTC

d_gene: .
abundance: .
j_gene: TRBJ1-1
v_gene: TRBV3-1/TRBV3-2
CDR3aa: CASSQVSVNTEAFF
CDR3nt: TGTGCCAGCAGCCAAGTATCGGTGAACACTGAAGCTTTCTTT

d_gene: TRBD2
abundance: .
j_gene: TRBJ2-1
v_gene: TRBV28
CDR3aa: CAGGDYNEQFF
CDR3nt: TGTGCGGGGGGGGACTACAATGAGCAGTTCTTC

d_gene: .
abundance: .
j_gene: TRBJ1-5
v_gene: TRBV28
CDR3aa: CASSSRDTNQPQHF
CDR3nt: TGTGCCAGCAGCTCCCGGGACACCAATCAGCCCCAGCATTTT

d_gene: .
abundance: .
j_gene: TRBJ1-5
v_gene: TRBV6-5
CDR3aa: CASSRGPFSNQPQHF
CDR3nt: TGTGCCAGCAGCAGGGGTCCCTTTAGCAATCAGCCCCAGCATTTT

d_gene: TRBD1
abundance: .
j_gene: TRBJ2-3
v_gene: TRBV30
CDR3aa: CAWSQGADTQYF
CDR3nt: TGTGCCTGGAGTCAGGGGGCAGATACGCAGTATTTT

d_gene: TRBD1
abundance: .
j_gene: TRBJ1-2
v_gene: TRBV28
CDR3aa: CASSGTATYGYTF
CDR3nt: TGTGCCTCCTCCGGGACAGCAACATATGGCTACACCTTC

d_gene: TRBD1
abundance: .
j_gene: TRBJ1-6
v_gene: TRBV2
CDR3aa: CAIPGQGTSPLHF
CDR3nt: TGTGCCATCCCGGGACAGGGGACTTCACCCCTCCACTTT

d_gene: .
abundance: few
j_gene: TRBJ1-2
v_gene: TRBV6-5
CDR3aa: CASNPDRSYGYTF
CDR3nt: TGTGCCAGCAACCCAGACAGGTCCTATGGCTACACCTTC

d_gene: .
abundance: .
j_gene: TRBJ2-7
v_gene: TRBV11-3
CDR3aa: CASSLGIGSNSYEQYF
CDR3nt: TGTGCCAGCAGCTTGGGGATCGGGAGCAACTCCTACGAGCAGTACTTC

d_gene: .
abundance: .
j_gene: TRBJ1-6
v_gene: TRBV2
CDR3aa: CAGGRENNSPLHF
CDR3nt: TGTGCCGGGGGGAGGGAAAATAATTCACCCCTCCACTTT

d_gene: TRBD1
abundance: .
j_gene: TRBJ2-3
v_gene: TRBV7-2
CDR3aa: CASGGQAGTDTQYF
CDR3nt: TGTGCCAGCGGGGGACAGGCTGGGACAGATACGCAGTATTTT

d_gene: TRBD1
abundance: .
j_gene: TRBJ2-7
v_gene: TRBV6-6
CDR3aa: CASSSGQGGEQYF
CDR3nt: TGTGCCAGCAGTTCAGGACAGGGAGGCGAGCAGTACTTC

d_gene: TRBD1
abundance: once
j_gene: TRBJ2-7
v_gene: TRBV10-3
CDR3aa: CAITAGTGILGEQYF
CDR3nt: TGTGCCATCACAGCCGGGACAGGTATTTTGGGCGAGCAGTACTTC

d_gene: .
abundance: .
j_gene: TRBJ1-1
v_gene: TRBV6-4
CDR3aa: CASSPRLGLTNEAFF
CDR3nt: TGTGCCAGCAGTCCCCGACTGGGACTAACGAATGAAGCTTTCTTT

d_gene: TRBD1
abundance: .
j_gene: TRBJ1-2
v_gene: TRBV29-1
CDR3aa: CSVDLTGVNYGYTF
CDR3nt: TGCAGCGTAGACCTGACAGGGGTTAACTATGGCTACACCTTC

d_gene: .
abundance: .
j_gene: TRBJ1-5
v_gene: TRBV19
CDR3aa: CAVGQFNQPQHF
CDR3nt: TGTGCCGTAGGACAGTTCAATCAGCCCCAGCATTTT

d_gene: TRBD1
abundance: .
j_gene: TRBJ1-2
v_gene: TRBV6-5
CDR3aa: CASRPGTGGHYGYTF
CDR3nt: TGTGCCAGCAGACCCGGGACAGGGGGCCATTATGGCTACACCTTC

d_gene: TRBD2
abundance: .
j_gene: TRBJ2-5
v_gene: TRBV11-2
CDR3aa: CASSPLAGGRKETQYF
CDR3nt: TGTGCCAGCAGCCCCTTAGCGGGGGGACGAAAAGAGACCCAGTACTTC

d_gene: .
abundance: once
j_gene: TRBJ2-5
v_gene: TRBV30
CDR3aa: CAWSVGRSLRGETQYF
CDR3nt: TGTGCCTGGAGTGTAGGTCGCTCACTCAGGGGAGAGACCCAGTACTTC

d_gene: TRBD1
abundance: .
j_gene: TRBJ2-1
v_gene: TRBV11-3
CDR3aa: CASSYGPQTGVGNEQFF
CDR3nt: TGTGCCAGCAGCTACGGCCCCCAGACAGGGGTGGGCAATGAGCAGTTCTTC

d_gene: .
abundance: .
j_gene: TRBJ1-4
v_gene: TRBV4-1
CDR3aa: CASSQGSGVEKLFF
CDR3nt: TGCGCCAGCAGCCAAGGTAGCGGGGTTGAAAAACTGTTTTTT

d_gene: TRBD1
abundance: .
j_gene: TRBJ1-5
v_gene: TRBV2
CDR3aa: CASRTGDQPQHF
CDR3nt: TGTGCCAGCAGGACAGGGGATCAGCCCCAGCATTTT

d_gene: TRBD1
abundance: .
j_gene: TRBJ2-1
v_gene: TRBV11-3
CDR3aa: CASSLGQGGSRNEQFF
CDR3nt: TGTGCCAGCAGCTTAGGGCAAGGGGGCAGTCGGAATGAGCAGTTCTTC

d_gene: .
abundance: once
j_gene: TRBJ1-1
v_gene: TRBV6-5
CDR3aa: CASPPGGADTEAFF
CDR3nt: TGTGCCAGCCCCCCGGGAGGGGCCGACACTGAAGCTTTCTTT

d_gene: TRBD1
abundance: .
j_gene: TRBJ2-3
v_gene: TRBV7-2
CDR3aa: CASSLRTGVTDTQYF
CDR3nt: TGTGCCAGCAGCCTCCGGACAGGGGTCACAGATACGCAGTATTTT